The source of this T cell receptor beta chain is a study of OX40 agonist ivuxolimab in advanced cancers. Trimming shortened V by 1 base and J by 6 bases, and 14 bases separated the two germline ends. Germline V lookup: CDR1 MNHEY, CDR2 SMNVEV (reference sequence). CDR3 length equals 15 residues. A remark on this clone: Its antigen is not known.

The data were produced by immunoSEQ multiplex PCR, yet TCRdb's version contains in-frame clones alone and is incomplete. The data contain 43,000 or so clones, around nine tenths of them singletons. The study, taken as a whole, reports: Expanded peripheral T-cell antigen specificity went undetermined.

The chain couples TRBV27 to TRBJ2-3, with TRBD1 as a possible D gene (6 bases). The specimen was CD4+ or CD8+ T cells sorted from blood, collected in a trial of the OX40 agonist ivuxolimab. The clonotype originates from an adult with an advanced solid tumor such as melanoma, head and neck, liver or kidney cancer. The CDR3 loop reads CASSLFRGMGDTQYF. The DNA of the CDR3 is TGTGCCAGCAGTTTATTTAGGGGGATGGGCGATACGCAGTATTTT.